This TCR beta chain was profiled in a study of Tregs in tolerant kidney transplant recipients. Study-wide findings and caveats: Few patients were studied, so findings need validation in larger groups.

Related graft donors supplied nonmyeloablative bone marrow transplants, and mixed chimerism was transient. Sequencing was performed with immunoSEQ multiplex PCR; in TCRdb, only in-frame clones are kept and a portion is missing. Counted here are roughly 64,000 clones, around 87% occurring once; the ten biggest clones make up roughly 4%. From germline, CDR1 is SGHTS and CDR2 YDEGEE. With 4 bases clipped from V and 5 bases from J, the junction kept 12 bases outside the gene matches. CDR3 length: 16 residues. Comments on this clone: Its antigen remains unidentified.

The sample in question was CD4+ T cells from blood (PBMCs), obtained 6 months after the transplant. The chain joins TRBV5-8 to TRBJ2-5; 9 nucleotides align to TRBD1. This clonotype was sampled from a human patient who received a combined kidney and bone marrow transplant. Part of the T cells may come from the graft donor. CDR3 nucleotides: TGTGCCAGCAGCCCATCCGGGACAGGGTTAGGGGAGACCCAGTACTTC. As protein: CASSPSGTGLGETQYF. Using reference TRBV5-8 and TRBJ2-5 for the parts outside the CDR3, the full variable domain is EAGVTQSPTHLIKTRGQQATLRCSPISGHTSVYWYQQALGLGLQFLLWYDEGEERNRGNFPPRFSGRQFPNYSSELNVNALELEDSALYLCASSPSGTGLGETQYFGPGTRLLVL.